This T cell receptor beta chain was recovered during a study of PD-1 blockade in classical Hodgkin lymphoma. Study conclusions and caveats: What caused the repertoire differences, perhaps disease activity or prior therapy, remains undefined. There was a significant rise in CD4+ TCR diversity by C4D1, with no such rise for CD8+. Any patient who commenced nivolumab under 1 year after ASCT was excluded.

Produced via immunoSEQ multiplex PCR; TCRdb's table is partial and in-frame only. The sample comprises roughly 30,000 clones, roughly 80% of which are singletons, and about a fifth rests with the top ten. Trimming left V 0 bases short and J 4 bases short, with 12 bases between. CDR3 length equals 15 residues. Germline CDR1 reads MNHEY; CDR2 reads SVGAGI. Of note for this clone: Its antigen remains unknown.

Every patient had relapsed following autologous stem cell transplantation, and cohorts differed in brentuximab vedotin exposure. Patients' outcomes at their best amounted to complete response, partial response or progressive disease. The chain joins TRBV6-5 to TRBJ1-2; TRBD1 is a possible D gene (6 bases). The receptor comes from a human donor with classical Hodgkin lymphoma. This specimen consisted of peripheral blood mononuclear cells (PBMCs), obtained before the second cycle of nivolumab. The CDR3 loop is CASSYSRDNPYGYTF. The CDR3 region has the DNA TGTGCCAGCAGTTACTCCCGGGACAACCCCTATGGCTACACCTTC.